This TCR beta chain was profiled in a study of cytomegalovirus exposure and HLA in healthy donors. Overall study results and limits: Common viral pathogens seemed, in a later analysis, to connect with several of the most significant clusters. TCR beta chains associated with HLA were, in a later analysis, more clonally expanded than equally common others. It was reported that the classifier diagnosed cytomegalovirus status with high specificity and sensitivity in both the original and validation cohorts.

Both 60 Vbeta primers and 13 Jbeta primers went into the PCR. Profiled with immunoSEQ multiplex PCR; TCRdb holds only in-frame clones, not every one. Among around 130,000 clones, around four fifths were seen once, and the ten largest hold roughly 1.2%. The CDR3 spans 14 residues. V lost 6 bases to trimming and J lost 1 base, with 13 bases between them. Germline V gives CDR1 WSHSY, CDR2 SAAADI. Details on this clone: Its antigen is currently unknown.

The sequencing sample was made of PBMCs. This receptor was obtained from a boy younger than 18 in good health and CMV-seronegative. The chain carries TRBV10-2 and TRBJ2-7, with TRBD1 as a possible D gene (6 bases). The CDR3 sequence is CASRGQDLSYEQYF. The CDR3 DNA reads as TGCGCCAGCAGGGGACAAGACCTTTCCTACGAGCAGTACTTC.